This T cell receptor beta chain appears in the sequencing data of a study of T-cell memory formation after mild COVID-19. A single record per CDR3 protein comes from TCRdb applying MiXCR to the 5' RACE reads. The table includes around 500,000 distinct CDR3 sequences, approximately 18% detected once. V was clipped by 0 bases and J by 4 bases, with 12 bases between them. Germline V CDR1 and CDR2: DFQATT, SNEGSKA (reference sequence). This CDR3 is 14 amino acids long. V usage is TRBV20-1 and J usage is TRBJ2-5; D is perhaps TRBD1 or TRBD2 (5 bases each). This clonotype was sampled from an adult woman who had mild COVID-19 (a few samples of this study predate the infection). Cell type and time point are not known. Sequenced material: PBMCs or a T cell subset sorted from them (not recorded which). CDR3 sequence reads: CSAREPHGGETQYF. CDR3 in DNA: TGCAGTGCTAGAGAACCACATGGGGGAGAGACCCAGTACTTC.